The 16 T cell receptor beta chains in this list originate from one sample, sequenced in a study of STAT5B mutations in CD4+ large granular lymphocyte leukemia. The protocol was immunoSEQ multiplex PCR, while the TCRdb copy is restricted to in-frame clones and leaves out a portion. The sample contains some 29,000 clones, approximately 79% of which appear only once. The specimen sequenced was CD4+ T cells from blood buffy coats. All receptors come from a human donor in good health.

The V call is TRBV7-9, the J call TRBJ2-1; the match to TRBD1 covers 8 bases. This CDR3 comprises 11 residues. Germline lookup yields CDR1 SEHNR and CDR2 FQNEAQ (reference sequence). V gave up 4 bases and J gave up 15 bases; unmatched junction bases: 5. CDR3 DNA sequence: TGTGCCAGCAGCTATGCACAGGGGGTGTTCTTC. It yields the protein CASSYAQGVFF.

The V gene is TRBV5-6, the J gene TRBJ1-4; D is possibly TRBD1 (6 bases). Germline CDR1 reads SGHDT; CDR2 reads YYEEEE. V shed 4 bases and J shed 4 bases, with 11 bases lying between them. The CDR3 contains 14 residues. The CDR3 protein is CASSLGQFNEKLFF. The CDR3, as DNA: TGTGCCAGCAGCCTAGGACAGTTTAATGAAAAACTGTTTTTT.

The J gene is TRBJ2-3, the V gene TRBV19, with 7 bases fitting TRBD2. The CDR3 covers 16 residues. Germline V gives CDR1 LNHDA, CDR2 SQIVND (reference sequence). After removal of 5 bases from V and 3 bases from J, the junction contained 11 bases not matched to a gene. The CDR3 DNA sequence: TGTGCCAGTAGTCGGATCGGTGCGGGGGAAACAGATACGCAGTATTTT. Encoded protein: CASSRIGAGETDTQYF.

This clone was seen only a few times. This chain connects TRBV29-1 to TRBJ2-7; tentative D call: TRBD2 (6 bases). The germline CDR1 and CDR2 sequences are SQVTM and ANQGSEA. This CDR3 is built from 12 residues. V was cut by 3 bases and J by 2 bases, with 8 bases left in between. CDR3 nucleotide sequence: TGCAGCGTTGAGGGCGGGACCTACGAGCAGTACTTC. It codes for CSVEGGTYEQYF.

The chain combines TRBV2 with TRBJ1-6; D may be TRBD1 (6 bases). Trimming took off 7 bases at V and 6 bases at J, with 16 bases between the two ends. Per germline, CDR1 SNHLY and CDR2 FYNNEI. There are 15 residues in the CDR3. Written as DNA, the CDR3 is TGTGCCAGCACCCCCAGGGGAGAGAGTAATTCACCCCTCCACTTT. Translating it yields CASTPRGESNSPLHF.

This chain uses TRBV29-1 with TRBJ1-2; 7 positions agree with TRBD1. Germline CDR1 and CDR2: SQVTM and ANQGSEA. The CDR3 totals 12 residues. The V segment lost 4 bases and the J segment 3 bases; nucleotides outside the gene matches: 2. The CDR3 nucleotides read TGCAGCGTTGTTACAGGGGACTATGGCTACACCTTC. Amino acids: CSVVTGDYGYTF.

The chain links TRBV25-1 to TRBJ1-5, with D possibly matching TRBD1 (5 bases). The CDR3 has 13 amino acids. Trimming pared 6 bases from V and 4 bases from J, leaving 10 bases between. Looked up from germline, CDR1 is MGHDK and CDR2 is SYGVNS. The CDR3 coding sequence is TGTGCCAGCAGCCCATGGGGGAATCAGCCCCAGCATTTT. Protein sequence: CASSPWGNQPQHF.

This clone showed up just a few times. The chain couples TRBV29-1 to TRBJ1-1; the match to TRBD1 covers 7 bases. Germline V lookup: CDR1 SQVTM, CDR2 ANQGSEA. The CDR3 runs to 13 residues. J lost 1 base, V lost 5 bases, and 4 bases had no gene match. DNA for the CDR3: TGCAGCGTTACGACAGGGAGGAACACTGAAGCTTTCTTT. As protein: CSVTTGRNTEAFF.

The chain recombines TRBV7-2 with TRBJ1-5, with a possible D match to TRBD1 (5 bases). The germline CDR1 and CDR2 sequences are SGHTA and FQGNSA. Between the trimmed V and J ends, which lost 3 bases and 1 base, there was a span of 7 bases. The CDR3 runs to 14 residues. CDR3 nucleotides: TGTGCCAGCAGCTTTGAGGGGAGCAATCAGCCCCAGCATTTT. Amino acid sequence: CASSFEGSNQPQHF.

The chain links TRBV9 to TRBJ2-3, with 7 bases aligning to TRBD2. CDR3 length: 15 amino acids. After removal of 3 bases from V and 0 bases from J, the junction contained 4 bases not matched to a gene. Germline assignment: CDR1 SGDLS and CDR2 YYNGEE. CDR3 nucleotides: TGTGCCAGCAGCGGCGGGACTACGAGCACAGATACGCAGTATTTT. Its protein is CASSGGTTSTDTQYF.

This chain links TRBV7-2 with TRBJ2-7, with D tentatively TRBD2 (5 bases). The germline V gene encodes CDR1 SGHTA and CDR2 FQGNSA. The length of the CDR3 is 15 residues. V was trimmed by 1 base and J by 3 bases, leaving 13 bases between them. The CDR3, as DNA: TGTGCCAGCAGCTTAGTGAGCGGAATAGACTACGAGCAGTACTTC. It specifies CASSLVSGIDYEQYF.

The chain joins TRBV2 to TRBJ1-1; D is uncertain. This CDR3 has 13 residues. Germline V gene lookup returns CDR1 SNHLY and CDR2 FYNNEI. V was shortened by 8 bases and J by 1 base, with 11 bases between the two germline ends. Here the CDR3 DNA reads TGTGCCAGCTACCAGGTTTCGAACACTGAAGCTTTCTTT. This translates into CASYQVSNTEAFF. Using reference TRBV2 and TRBJ1-1 for the parts outside the CDR3, the full variable domain is EPEVTQTPSHQVTQMGQEVILRCVPISNHLYFYWYRQILGQKVEFLVSFYNNEISEKSEIFDDQFSVERPDGSNFTLKIRSTKLEDSAMYFCASYQVSNTEAFFGQGTRLTVV.

The table lists this clone with a count of one. This chain links TRBV5-1 with TRBJ1-5; D gene ambiguous. Per germline, CDR1 SGHRS and CDR2 YFSETQ. V was cut by 3 bases and J by 2 bases, with 9 bases left in between. This CDR3 contains 14 residues. The CDR3 reads CASSWGGGNQPQHF. CDR3 coding DNA: TGCGCCAGCAGCTGGGGAGGAGGCAATCAGCCCCAGCATTTT.

V is TRBV4-3 and J is TRBJ1-2; D not certain. The germline V and J ends were trimmed by 0 bases and 6 bases, with 8 bases remaining between them. Germline V CDR1 and CDR2: LGHNA, YSLEER. CDR3 length: 13 residues. The CDR3 DNA is TGCGCCAGCAGCCAAGAATTGCAGGATGGCTACACCTTC. It codes for CASSQELQDGYTF.

The rearrangement uses TRBV11-3 and TRBJ2-3; the match to TRBD2 covers 7 bases. J was trimmed by 3 bases and V by 3 bases; bases with no gene match: 9. The germline gives CDR1 SGHNT, CDR2 YENEEA. This CDR3 is 16 amino acids long. CDR3 in DNA: TGTGCCAGCAGCTTCGGGGACTACCTCCGAACAGATACGCAGTATTTT. This gives the protein CASSFGDYLRTDTQYF. The full variable domain, with the rest looked up from reference TRBV11-3 and TRBJ2-3, is EAGVVQSPRYKIIEKKQPVAFWCNPISGHNTLYWYLQNLGQGPELLIRYENEEAVDDSQLPKDRFSAERLKGVDSTLKIQPAELGDSAVYLCASSFGDYLRTDTQYFGPGTRLTVL.

CDR3 residues: CASSVGTGTGNGYTF. CDR3 DNA: TGTGCCAGCAGTGTTGGAACCGGGACAGGGAATGGCTACACCTTC. The rearrangement joins TRBV6-1 to TRBJ1-2; 9 bases match TRBD1. Trimming cost V 4 bases and J 6 bases; bases outside gene matches: 9. This CDR3 region has 15 residues. The germline V gene has CDR1 MNHNS and CDR2 SASEGT.